A selection of T cell receptor beta chains follows, all from one sample in a study of OX40 agonist ivuxolimab in advanced cancers. Generated by immunoSEQ multiplex PCR, the TCRdb table keeps only in-frame clones and is missing some. The table lists 70,000 to 95,000 clones, around 94% of them singletons. This material consisted of CD4+ or CD8+ T cells sorted from blood, taken in a trial of the OX40 agonist ivuxolimab. Receptors originate from an adult with an advanced solid tumor such as melanoma, head and neck, liver or kidney cancer. CDR3s include the opening cysteine and the closing phenylalanine or tryptophan. A D gene is named only where the DNA matches it firmly. Not all rows give a size; the values are once, few, many and, for expanded clones, a class.

V gene: TRBV7-9
D gene: -
J gene: TRBJ2-7
clone size: -
CDR3 protein: CASSWDFPNPYEQYF
CDR3 DNA: TGTGCCAGCAGCTGGGACTTCCCTAATCCCTACGAGCAGTACTTC

V gene: TRBV6-5
D gene: TRBD1
J gene: TRBJ2-5
clone size: -
CDR3 protein: CASSYQQGVGETQYF
CDR3 DNA: TGTGCCAGCAGTTACCAACAGGGGGTTGGAGAGACCCAGTACTTC

V gene: TRBV2
D gene: TRBD1
J gene: TRBJ2-5
clone size: -
CDR3 protein: CASSGPQGEETQYF
CDR3 DNA: TGTGCCAGCAGTGGGCCACAGGGGGAAGAGACCCAGTACTTC

V gene: TRBV12-2
D gene: -
J gene: TRBJ1-2
clone size: -
CDR3 protein: CASRLYRRSYGYTF
CDR3 DNA: TGTGCAAGTCGCTTGTACCGCCGATCCTATGGCTACACCTTC

V gene: TRBV9
D gene: TRBD1
J gene: TRBJ1-1
clone size: -
CDR3 protein: CASSRGDRANTEAFF
CDR3 DNA: TGTGCCAGCAGCCGGGGGGACAGGGCTAACACTGAAGCTTTCTTT

V gene: TRBV7-6
D gene: TRBD1
J gene: TRBJ1-1
clone size: -
CDR3 protein: CASSWTGGEAFF
CDR3 DNA: TGTGCCAGCAGTTGGACAGGGGGTGAAGCTTTCTTT

V gene: TRBV9
D gene: TRBD2
J gene: TRBJ2-1
clone size: once
CDR3 protein: CASSDAPTSGGQHNEQFF
CDR3 DNA: TGTGCCAGCAGCGACGCACCGACTAGCGGGGGGCAGCACAATGAGCAGTTCTTC

V gene: TRBV18
D gene: -
J gene: TRBJ1-1
clone size: -
CDR3 protein: CASSPLGQPMNTEAFF
CDR3 DNA: TGTGCCAGCTCACCACTAGGACAGCCAATGAACACTGAAGCTTTCTTT

V gene: TRBV7-2
D gene: -
J gene: TRBJ2-2
clone size: -
CDR3 protein: CASSFRGELFF
CDR3 DNA: TGTGCCAGCAGCTTTCGCGGGGAGCTGTTTTTT

V gene: TRBV2
D gene: -
J gene: TRBJ1-2
clone size: -
CDR3 protein: CASSPRGAGPNYGYTF
CDR3 DNA: TGTGCCAGCAGCCCTAGGGGTGCCGGCCCTAACTATGGCTACACCTTC

V gene: TRBV5-6
D gene: -
J gene: TRBJ2-7
clone size: -
CDR3 protein: CASSYPRGAYEQYF
CDR3 DNA: TGTGCCAGCAGCTACCCGAGGGGTGCCTACGAGCAGTACTTC

V gene: TRBV5-3
D gene: TRBD1
J gene: TRBJ1-6
clone size: -
CDR3 protein: CARSLTPGQALSPLHF
CDR3 DNA: TGTGCCAGAAGCTTGACACCGGGACAGGCCCTCTCACCCCTCCACTTT

V gene: TRBV27
D gene: TRBD2
J gene: TRBJ2-7
clone size: -
CDR3 protein: CASSFGGSTYEQYF
CDR3 DNA: TGTGCCAGCAGTTTCGGCGGGAGCACCTACGAGCAGTACTTC

V gene: TRBV27
D gene: TRBD1
J gene: TRBJ1-1
clone size: once
CDR3 protein: CASKTRSMTGILMNTEAFF
CDR3 DNA: TGTGCCAGTAAAACCCGATCGATGACAGGGATCCTCATGAACACTGAAGCTTTCTTT

V gene: TRBV2
D gene: TRBD1
J gene: TRBJ2-5
clone size: once
CDR3 protein: CASSEIIGTGESETQYF
CDR3 DNA: TGTGCCAGCAGTGAAATTATCGGGACAGGGGAGAGCGAGACCCAGTACTTC

V gene: TRBV21-1
D gene: -
J gene: TRBJ1-6
clone size: -
CDR3 protein: CASSKFAGCDNSPLHF
CDR3 DNA: TGTGCCAGCAGCAAATTCGCAGGGTGCGATAATTCACCCCTCCACTTT

V gene: TRBV7-9
D gene: -
J gene: TRBJ2-7
clone size: -
CDR3 protein: CASSPQGVMGVRYEQYF
CDR3 DNA: TGTGCCAGCAGCCCCCAGGGTGTAATGGGAGTAAGGTACGAGCAGTACTTC

V gene: TRBV28
D gene: -
J gene: TRBJ1-5
clone size: -
CDR3 protein: CASSLSSGQPQHF
CDR3 DNA: TGTGCCAGCAGTTTATCCTCCGGCCAGCCCCAGCATTTT

V gene: TRBV28
D gene: -
J gene: TRBJ1-2
clone size: -
CDR3 protein: CASSLRGSGNYTF
CDR3 DNA: TGTGCCAGCAGCCTCCGGGGCTCTGGCAACTACACCTTC

V gene: TRBV4-2
D gene: TRBD1
J gene: TRBJ1-6
clone size: -
CDR3 protein: CASSLGEGADGSPLHF
CDR3 DNA: TGTGCCAGCAGCCTAGGGGAGGGGGCGGATGGATCACCCCTCCACTTT

V gene: TRBV27
D gene: TRBD2
J gene: TRBJ2-1
clone size: once
CDR3 protein: CASSPGLAVDEQFF
CDR3 DNA: TGTGCCAGCAGCCCAGGACTAGCGGTCGATGAGCAGTTCTTC

V gene: TRBV9
D gene: -
J gene: TRBJ1-3
clone size: -
CDR3 protein: CASSLGQRWNTIYF
CDR3 DNA: TGTGCCAGCAGCCTTGGACAGAGGTGGAACACCATATATTTT

V gene: TRBV11-2
D gene: TRBD1
J gene: TRBJ1-2
clone size: -
CDR3 protein: CASSTSMDREHGYTF
CDR3 DNA: TGTGCCAGCAGCACCTCGATGGACAGGGAACATGGCTACACCTTC

V gene: TRBV5-1
D gene: TRBD1
J gene: TRBJ1-2
clone size: -
CDR3 protein: CASRYRGIPPYGYTF
CDR3 DNA: TGCGCCAGCAGGTACAGGGGGATCCCTCCCTATGGCTACACCTTC

V gene: TRBV7-2
D gene: -
J gene: TRBJ2-2
clone size: -
CDR3 protein: CASSLGPGPNTGELFF
CDR3 DNA: TGTGCCAGCAGCTTAGGTCCGGGACCGAACACCGGGGAGCTGTTTTTT

V gene: TRBV4-3
D gene: TRBD1
J gene: TRBJ2-7
clone size: -
CDR3 protein: CASSQGEGASYEQYF
CDR3 DNA: TGCGCCAGCAGCCAAGGAGAGGGGGCCTCCTACGAGCAGTACTTC

V gene: TRBV6-5
D gene: -
J gene: TRBJ1-1
clone size: once
CDR3 protein: CASSPFGGVTEAFF
CDR3 DNA: TGTGCCAGCAGCCCCTTTGGAGGGGTCACTGAAGCTTTCTTT

V gene: TRBV11-2
D gene: -
J gene: TRBJ1-1
clone size: once
CDR3 protein: CASSLGVGTEAFF
CDR3 DNA: TGTGCCAGCAGCTTAGGGGTGGGGACTGAAGCTTTCTTT

V gene: TRBV6-5
D gene: -
J gene: TRBJ1-1
clone size: -
CDR3 protein: CASNSPGRSPTEAFF
CDR3 DNA: TGTGCCAGCAATTCGCCGGGACGGTCACCCACTGAAGCTTTCTTT

V gene: TRBV11-2
D gene: TRBD1
J gene: TRBJ2-3
clone size: -
CDR3 protein: CASSRTGTGTTDTQYF
CDR3 DNA: TGTGCCAGCAGCCGGACCGGGACAGGAACGACAGATACGCAGTATTTT

V gene: TRBV28
D gene: TRBD1
J gene: TRBJ2-7
clone size: -
CDR3 protein: CASSFQGAWEQYF
CDR3 DNA: TGTGCCAGCAGTTTCCAGGGGGCGTGGGAGCAGTACTTC

V gene: TRBV5-1
D gene: TRBD2
J gene: TRBJ2-3
clone size: -
CDR3 protein: CASSLDGSGTTDTQYF
CDR3 DNA: TGCGCCAGCAGCTTGGATGGTAGCGGGACTACAGATACGCAGTATTTT

V gene: TRBV5-1
D gene: -
J gene: TRBJ2-7
clone size: -
CDR3 protein: CASSSTASSYEQYF
CDR3 DNA: TGCGCCAGCAGCTCGACAGCGAGCTCCTACGAGCAGTACTTC

V gene: TRBV27
D gene: -
J gene: TRBJ2-1
clone size: -
CDR3 protein: CASTFGGLDGNEQFF
CDR3 DNA: TGTGCCAGCACCTTCGGGGGACTCGACGGCAATGAGCAGTTCTTC

V gene: TRBV7-9
D gene: TRBD2
J gene: TRBJ2-1
clone size: -
CDR3 protein: CASSLGGSGSWSSYNEQFF
CDR3 DNA: TGTGCCAGCAGCTTAGGGGGTAGCGGGAGTTGGAGCTCCTACAATGAGCAGTTCTTC

V gene: TRBV27
D gene: -
J gene: TRBJ2-1
clone size: -
CDR3 protein: CASSLGFDEQFF
CDR3 DNA: TGTGCCAGCAGTTTAGGGTTCGATGAGCAGTTCTTC

V gene: TRBV7-9
D gene: -
J gene: TRBJ1-2
clone size: -
CDR3 protein: CASRSTGSRGYTF
CDR3 DNA: TGTGCCAGCCGATCGACAGGATCAAGGGGCTACACCTTC

V gene: TRBV7-2
D gene: -
J gene: TRBJ2-1
clone size: -
CDR3 protein: CASSFDKSSYNEQFF
CDR3 DNA: TGTGCCAGCAGCTTCGACAAGAGCTCCTACAATGAGCAGTTCTTC

V gene: TRBV27
D gene: -
J gene: TRBJ1-1
clone size: -
CDR3 protein: CASRDTGRGTEAFF
CDR3 DNA: TGTGCCAGCAGGGACACAGGGCGGGGCACTGAAGCTTTCTTT

V gene: TRBV7-7
D gene: -
J gene: TRBJ2-2
clone size: once
CDR3 protein: CASSSEMGDDTGELFF
CDR3 DNA: TGTGCCAGCAGCTCCGAGATGGGCGACGACACCGGGGAGCTGTTTTTT

V gene: TRBV6-6
D gene: -
J gene: TRBJ2-1
clone size: -
CDR3 protein: CASSYSGYQQFF
CDR3 DNA: TGTGCCAGCAGTTACTCGGGCTACCAGCAGTTCTTC

V gene: TRBV28
D gene: -
J gene: TRBJ2-3
clone size: -
CDR3 protein: CASSFAGSTDTQYF
CDR3 DNA: TGTGCCAGCAGTTTCGCGGGGAGTACCGATACGCAGTATTTT

V gene: TRBV9
D gene: -
J gene: TRBJ2-5
clone size: once
CDR3 protein: CASSVGGQAVETQYF
CDR3 DNA: TGTGCCAGCAGCGTGGGGGGTCAGGCGGTAGAGACCCAGTACTTC

V gene: TRBV6-1
D gene: -
J gene: TRBJ1-1
clone size: once
CDR3 protein: CAGGRHTEAFF
CDR3 DNA: TGTGCGGGAGGTAGACACACTGAAGCTTTCTTT

V gene: TRBV5-8
D gene: -
J gene: TRBJ2-1
clone size: -
CDR3 protein: CASSLGLGGSYNEQFF
CDR3 DNA: TGTGCCAGCAGCTTGGGGTTAGGGGGCTCCTACAATGAGCAGTTCTTC

V gene: TRBV25-1
D gene: -
J gene: TRBJ1-1
clone size: -
CDR3 protein: CASSLVNTEAFF
CDR3 DNA: TGTGCCAGCAGCCTGGTCAACACTGAAGCTTTCTTT

V gene: TRBV7-2
D gene: -
J gene: TRBJ2-2
clone size: few
CDR3 protein: CASSKREGLNTGELFF
CDR3 DNA: TGTGCCAGCAGCAAGCGTGAGGGGCTGAACACCGGGGAGCTGTTTTTT

V gene: TRBV25-1
D gene: TRBD1
J gene: TRBJ1-4
clone size: -
CDR3 protein: CASRGTGAAGGNEKLFF
CDR3 DNA: TGTGCCAGCAGAGGGACAGGGGCCGCGGGGGGGAATGAAAAACTGTTTTTT

V gene: TRBV19
D gene: -
J gene: TRBJ1-1
clone size: -
CDR3 protein: CASQPGQVNTEAFF
CDR3 DNA: TGTGCCAGTCAACCGGGCCAGGTAAACACTGAAGCTTTCTTT

V gene: TRBV19
D gene: -
J gene: TRBJ1-1
clone size: few
CDR3 protein: CASSAGRAFF
CDR3 DNA: TGTGCCAGTAGCGCCGGGAGAGCTTTCTTT

V gene: TRBV7-9
D gene: TRBD1
J gene: TRBJ1-3
clone size: -
CDR3 protein: CASSGDRGGNTIYF
CDR3 DNA: TGTGCCAGCAGCGGGGACAGGGGTGGAAACACCATATATTTT

V gene: TRBV5-4
D gene: -
J gene: TRBJ2-1
clone size: -
CDR3 protein: CASSLGPGTTYNEQFF
CDR3 DNA: TGTGCCAGCAGCTTGGGCCCCGGGACAACCTACAATGAGCAGTTCTTC

V gene: TRBV11-2
D gene: TRBD1
J gene: TRBJ2-7
clone size: -
CDR3 protein: CASSLGPGQGIYEQYF
CDR3 DNA: TGTGCCAGCAGCTTAGGTCCGGGACAGGGGATATACGAGCAGTACTTC

V gene: TRBV2
D gene: TRBD2
J gene: TRBJ2-2
clone size: -
CDR3 protein: CASSLGLAGGQGGELFF
CDR3 DNA: TGTGCCAGCAGCCTGGGACTAGCGGGGGGGCAAGGCGGGGAGCTGTTTTTT